This TCR beta chain was sequenced in a study of Tregs in tolerant kidney transplant recipients. The data were produced by immunoSEQ multiplex PCR, yet TCRdb's version contains in-frame clones alone and is incomplete. The table records some 250,000 clones, about 86% of them present only once. CD4+CD25+CD127- Tregs, CD4+CD25- non-Tregs, CD4 and CD8 cells were sorted. This receptor was taken from a human donor in good health. The source material was CD4+ T cells from blood.

CDR3 amino acids: CASEPGQGSYEQYF. For the CDR3, the DNA is TGCGCCAGCGAACCGGGACAGGGGTCCTACGAGCAGTACTTC. This rearrangement joins TRBV5-1 to TRBJ2-7; 10 bases agree with TRBD1. CDR3 size: 14 residues. Germline assignment: CDR1 SGHRS and CDR2 YFSETQ. The V gene end was trimmed by 7 bases and the J gene end by 1 base; junction bases not matched to a gene: 5.